The TCR beta chain described here comes from a study of blood T cell repertoires in COVID-19. Study as a whole: The United States, Italy and Spain were the sources of the acute and convalescent COVID-19 samples.

In the original workflow: Estimation of nucleated cell counts relied on the amplification of reference gene primers. The protocol was immunoSEQ multiplex PCR, while the TCRdb copy is restricted to in-frame clones and leaves out a portion. V and J calls and clone size follow that table, whereas D and trimming were derived from the DNA. The data contain some 290,000 clones, roughly nine tenths of them singletons. Participants in the exposed group had met a COVID-19 case in the 2 weeks before joining the study. CDR1 is LNHDA, CDR2 SQIVND, per germline (reference sequence). Trimming took 1 base from V and 7 from J, leaving 14 bases between them. This CDR3 has 15 residues.

The sample was PBMCs or T cells enriched from blood (not recorded which). This clonotype originated in a woman aged 25 to 39 who had been exposed to COVID-19. The V gene is TRBV19, the J gene TRBJ1-5; D is possibly TRBD1 (6 bases). The CDR3 spells CASSIGGGRSQPQHF. Written as DNA, the CDR3 is TGTGCCAGTAGTATAGGGGGGGGGCGCAGCCAGCCCCAGCATTTT.